Each of the 30 T cell receptor beta chains below was sequenced from the same sample in a study of OX40 agonist ivuxolimab in advanced cancers. Here immunoSEQ multiplex PCR was the method, and the copy in TCRdb shows in-frame clones only, minus some. The sample has roughly 63,000 clones, 80% to 85% seen once. The sequencing here drew on CD4+ or CD8+ T cells sorted from blood, taken in a trial of the OX40 agonist ivuxolimab. The source is an adult with an advanced solid tumor such as melanoma, head and neck, liver or kidney cancer.

The genes are TRBV27 and TRBJ1-2, with a possible D match to TRBD1 (5 bases). Germline V gene lookup returns CDR1 MNHEY and CDR2 SMNVEV (reference sequence). CDR3 length: 17 residues. V was cut by 2 bases and J by 3 bases, with 19 bases left in between. CDR3 residues: CASSLLPPRDGYYGYTF. In DNA form, the CDR3 reads TGTGCCAGCAGTTTACTCCCTCCTCGGGACGGTTACTATGGCTACACCTTC.

This clone was recorded a few times. This chain uses TRBV14 with TRBJ2-7; TRBD1 might be the D (5 bases). Germline CDR1 and CDR2: SGHDN and FVKESK. V shed 4 bases and J shed 6 bases, with 19 bases lying between them. The CDR3 has 15 residues. Written as DNA, the CDR3 is TGTGCCAGCAGCCCAAGACAGTGGACCATATCCGAGCAGTACTTC. Amino acid sequence: CASSPRQWTISEQYF.

The chain couples TRBV7-2 to TRBJ1-4; TRBD1 is a possible D gene (5 bases). Germline CDR1 SGHTA, CDR2 FQGNSA. This CDR3 has 12 amino acids. The germline V and J ends were trimmed by 2 bases and 8 bases, with 6 bases remaining between them. This CDR3 reads CASSLRGEKLFF. CDR3 DNA sequence: TGTGCCAGCAGCTTACGGGGGGAAAAACTGTTTTTT.

A note on this clone: An end of the junction differs from the germline gene, which may be a read error. The same CDR3 arises from other DNA sequences in this sample as well. The chain recombines TRBV28 with TRBJ1-6; D gene ambiguous. The CDR3 sequence is 15 residues long. CDR1 and CDR2 from the germline V gene are MDHEN and SYDVKM. CDR3 amino acids: CASSLVSSYNSPLHF. CDR3 coding DNA: TGTGCCAGCAGTTTAGTGAGCTCCTATAATTCACCTCTCCACTTT.

The CDR3: CASSINRDQPQHF. DNA of the CDR3: TGTGCCAGTAGTATAAACAGGGACCAGCCCCAGCATTTT. The chain links TRBV19 to TRBJ1-5; tentative D call: TRBD1 (6 bases). Germline-derived CDR1 and CDR2 are LNHDA and SQIVND (reference sequence). Trimming shortened V by 2 bases and J by 7 bases, and 9 bases separated the two germline ends. The length of the CDR3 is 13 residues.

V usage is TRBV29-1 and J usage is TRBJ1-4; the D is unclear. Per germline, CDR1 SQVTM and CDR2 ANQGSEA. There are 13 residues in the CDR3. The ends were cut back, 2 bases at V and 7 bases at J, with 11 bases in the middle. The CDR3 DNA reads as TGCAGCGTTGAAAGAGTTGAGGGTGAAAAACTGTTTTTT. It encodes CSVERVEGEKLFF.

The rearrangement joins TRBV19 to TRBJ2-2; D is possibly TRBD2 (6 bases). Trimming removed 5 bases at V and 0 bases at J, with 16 bases between. The germline gives CDR1 LNHDA, CDR2 SQIVND (reference sequence). The CDR3 has 17 amino acids. In nucleotides, the CDR3 is TGTGCCAGTAGTGTCGGCCCGGAGGGCCCGAACACCGGGGAGCTGTTTTTT. Translated: CASSVGPEGPNTGELFF.

This chain uses TRBV7-2 with TRBJ2-7; D might be TRBD1 (6 bases). There are 16 residues in the CDR3. Germline CDR1 SGHTA, CDR2 FQGNSA. V dropped 4 bases and J dropped 5 bases, with 21 bases sitting between them. The CDR3: CASSSDPGQNSDEQYF. The DNA for the CDR3 is TGTGCCAGCAGCTCCGATCCGGGACAAAATTCCGACGAGCAGTACTTC.

The chain is built from TRBV19 and TRBJ1-5; no clear D gene. This CDR3 contains 12 residues. Germline values: CDR1 LNHDA, CDR2 SQIVND (reference sequence). The V and J ends lost 6 bases and 10 bases respectively, with 13 bases between them. The CDR3 DNA reads TGTGCCAGTAGCCTTCGACTGGAACCCCAGCATTTT. Amino acid sequence: CASSLRLEPQHF.

The gene calls are TRBV12-1 and TRBJ2-7. TRBV12-1 is flagged as a pseudogene. The CDR3 spans 16 residues. CDR3 protein: CASSFAKRGAPNEQYF. CDR3 nucleotides: TGTGCCAGCAGCTTTGCGAAAAGGGGAGCCCCCAACGAGCAGTACTTC.

This clone was found once. The junction departs from the called germline gene at one end, perhaps through a read error. The V call is TRBV7-7, the J call TRBJ2-1; 7 bases match TRBD2. The length of the CDR3 is 13 residues. Germline values: CDR1 SSHAT, CDR2 FNYEAQ (reference sequence). CDR3 coding DNA: TGTGCTAGCAGCCGGGACTACTACAATGAGCAGTTCTTC. This sequence encodes CASSRDYYNEQFF.

The count of this clone is one. The genes are TRBV28 and TRBJ1-5; D remains unclear. Trimming took 8 bases from V and 5 from J, leaving 13 bases between them. Germline values: CDR1 MDHEN, CDR2 SYDVKM. The CDR3 contains 13 residues. CDR3: CASARVNDQPQHF. The CDR3, as DNA: TGTGCCAGCGCTAGGGTTAACGATCAGCCCCAGCATTTT. Together with reference TRBV28 and TRBJ1-5, the CDR3 gives the full variable domain: DVKVTQSSRYLVKRTGEKVFLECVQDMDHENMFWYRQDPGLGLRLIYFSYDVKMKEKGDIPEGYSVSREKKERFSLILESASTNQTSMYLCASARVNDQPQHFGDGTRLSIL.

The chain combines TRBV6-6 with TRBJ1-1, with 12 positions matching TRBD1. The CDR3 runs to 16 residues. Germline values: CDR1 MNHNY, CDR2 SVGAGI (reference sequence). V trimming: 5 bases; J trimming: 0 bases; junction bases outside the gene matches: 4. The CDR3 bases are TGTGCCAGCAGTCGGGGGACAGGGGGCATGAACACTGAAGCTTTCTTT. Translated, it gives CASSRGTGGMNTEAFF.

The rearrangement uses TRBV18 and TRBJ2-7; D remains unclear. The CDR3 is 16 residues long. Germline-derived CDR1 and CDR2 are KGHSH and LQKENI. V lost 2 bases and J lost 3, with 17 bases in between. The CDR3 loop reads CASSPTGPGSSYEQYF. The DNA for the CDR3 is TGTGCCAGCTCACCAACCGGTCCAGGTTCAAGCTACGAGCAGTACTTC.

The J gene is TRBJ2-5, the V gene TRBV5-1, with TRBD1 matching 9 bases. Per the germline V gene, CDR1 is SGHRS and CDR2 is YFSETQ. The CDR3 is 15 residues long. J gave up 0 bases and V 3 bases, and 3 bases lay outside the gene matches. This chain's CDR3 is CASSSGTGYQETQYF. As DNA, the CDR3 is TGCGCCAGCAGCTCCGGGACAGGGTACCAAGAGACCCAGTACTTC.

The J gene is TRBJ1-6, the V gene TRBV19; a possible D gene is TRBD1 (5 bases). The germline V and J ends were trimmed by 3 bases and 8 bases, with 8 bases remaining between them. Germline CDR1 reads LNHDA; CDR2 reads SQIVND (reference sequence). This CDR3 spans 13 amino acids. The CDR3 spells CASSIQGDSPLHF. In DNA, the CDR3 is TGTGCCAGTAGTATTCAGGGAGATTCACCCCTCCACTTT.

This clone was observed many times. The chain combines TRBV6-6 with TRBJ2-7; D remains unclear. The ends were cut back, 2 bases at V and 3 bases at J, with 8 bases in the middle. CDR1 and CDR2 (germline): MNHNY, SVGAGI (reference sequence). The CDR3 length is 13 residues. The CDR3 reads CASSYQRDYEQYF. In DNA, the CDR3 is TGTGCCAGCAGTTACCAAAGAGACTACGAGCAGTACTTC.

Worth noting for this clone: One end of the junction varies from germline; a read error may be responsible. V and J are TRBV6-1 and TRBJ2-5, with 11 bases identical to TRBD2. The CDR3 is 15 residues long. The germline V gene encodes CDR1 MNHNS and CDR2 SASEGT. The DNA for the CDR3 is TGTGCCAGCAGGGAAGATAGCGGGGGGGGAGAGACCCAGTACTTC. Its translation is CASREDSGGGETQYF.

The J gene is TRBJ1-4, the V gene TRBV5-4; 7 bases fit TRBD1. This CDR3 comprises 14 residues. Germline V lookup: CDR1 SGHNT, CDR2 YYREEE (reference sequence). Trimming cost V 4 bases and J 8 bases; bases outside gene matches: 8. The CDR3 region has the DNA TGTGCCAGCAGCCGACAGGGAGAGTTAGAAAAACTGTTTTTT. It is translated as CASSRQGELEKLFF.

The chain uses TRBV10-3 and TRBJ2-7, with 8 nucleotides matching TRBD2. This CDR3 spans 16 amino acids. Germline assignment: CDR1 ENHRY and CDR2 SYGVKD. Unmatched junction bases numbered 9, after V lost 5 bases and J lost 0 bases. CDR3 in amino acids: CAISRRGAGSSYEQYF. CDR3 nucleotides: TGTGCCATCAGTAGGCGGGGGGCAGGGAGCTCCTACGAGCAGTACTTC.

This chain uses TRBV6-5 with TRBJ2-5; 8 bases align to TRBD1. The CDR3 contains 15 residues. V lost 7 bases to trimming and J lost 6 bases; unmatched junction nucleotides: 13. Per germline, CDR1 MNHEY and CDR2 SVGAGI. The CDR3 protein is CASNMGAGGVKTQYF. The DNA of the CDR3 is TGTGCCAGCAACATGGGGGCAGGGGGCGTCAAGACCCAGTACTTC.

The chain uses TRBV7-3 and TRBJ2-7, with a weak D call TRBD2 (6 bases). Germline V gives CDR1 SGHTA, CDR2 FQGTGA. The CDR3 has 16 amino acids. The V end lost 1 base, the J end lost 0 bases, and 13 bases lay between the germline ends. The CDR3 loop is CASSLIGGSSSYEQYF. As DNA, the CDR3 is TGTGCCAGCAGCTTAATCGGGGGTTCGAGCTCCTACGAGCAGTACTTC.

On this clone: The junction departs from germline at one end; a sequencing error may be responsible. J is TRBJ2-5 and V is TRBV7-7, with TRBD2 identical over 15 bases. Germline V gene data show CDR1 as SSHAT and CDR2 as FNYEAQ (reference sequence). The CDR3 is 19 amino acids. CDR3 loop: CASSPLPGLAGGTQETQYF. The CDR3 region has the DNA TGTGCTAGCAGCCCTCTTCCCGGACTAGCGGGGGGGACTCAAGAGACCCAGTACTTC.

The chain links TRBV6-1 to TRBJ1-2; 8 bases are shared with TRBD1. From germline, CDR1 is MNHNS and CDR2 SASEGT. Losses at the gene ends were 4 bases for V and 6 bases for J; bases not matched to a gene: 13. This CDR3 spans 16 amino acids. The CDR3 sequence: CASSGQGNTGGDGYTF. Written as DNA, the CDR3 is TGTGCCAGCAGTGGACAGGGGAATACGGGGGGGGATGGCTACACCTTC.

The V and J genes are TRBV18 and TRBJ2-3; D might be TRBD1 (5 bases). The V and J ends lost 9 bases and 6 bases respectively, with 19 bases between them. Per the germline V gene, CDR1 is KGHSH and CDR2 is LQKENI. The CDR3 sequence is 14 residues long. The CDR3 sequence: CASRSVRVMDTQYF. In DNA, the CDR3 is TGTGCCAGTCGATCGGTCAGGGTAATGGATACGCAGTATTTT.

The genes are TRBV7-8 and TRBJ2-7; 12 bases agree with TRBD2. The CDR3 contains 15 residues. Germline assignment: CDR1 SGHVS and CDR2 FQNEAQ. Trimming at V came to 5 bases and at J to 1 base, leaving 3 bases not matched to a gene. CDR3 nucleotide sequence: TGTGCCAGCAGCAAGACTAGCGGGGGTTCCTACGAGCAGTACTTC. Protein sequence: CASSKTSGGSYEQYF.

The rearrangement links TRBV19 to TRBJ1-2; TRBD1 matches 9 bases. This CDR3 has 16 residues. Germline assignment: CDR1 LNHDA and CDR2 SQIVND (reference sequence). V shed 6 bases, J shed 1 base, and the junction held 9 bases outside the gene matches. This CDR3 is CASSRDTGGVNYGYTF. CDR3 sequence (DNA): TGTGCCAGTAGCAGAGACACAGGGGGCGTTAACTATGGCTACACCTTC. Full variable domain (outside the CDR3, taken from reference TRBV19 and TRBJ1-2): DGGITQSPKYLFRKEGQNVTLSCEQNLNHDAMYWYRQDPGQGLRLIYYSQIVNDFQKGDIAEGYSVSREKKESFPLTVTSAQKNPTAFYLCASSRDTGGVNYGYTFGSGTRLTVV.

The chain has TRBV7-9 and TRBJ2-4; D unclear. Looked up from germline, CDR1 is SEHNR and CDR2 is FQNEAQ (reference sequence). The CDR3 extends over 15 amino acids. Between the trimmed V and J ends, which lost 3 bases and 10 bases, there was a span of 19 bases. The CDR3 reads CASSFSSHPQGIQYF. Written as DNA, the CDR3 is TGTGCCAGCAGCTTTTCCTCACACCCCCAAGGGATTCAGTACTTC.

The V gene is TRBV28, the J gene TRBJ2-5; the D gene is possibly TRBD2 (6 bases). Germline V gives CDR1 MDHEN, CDR2 SYDVKM. The length of the CDR3 is 16 residues. Trimming took 5 bases from V and 4 from J, leaving 20 bases between them. The CDR3 DNA follows: TGTGCCAGCAGTCCACGCGGGACGGCCGACCGAGAGACCCAGTACTTC. Its translation is CASSPRGTADRETQYF.

The gene calls are TRBV6-5 and TRBJ1-2, with D tentatively TRBD1 (5 bases). The CDR3 loop spans 14 amino acids. Germline CDR1 is MNHEY and CDR2 is SVGAGI. V gave up 0 bases and J gave up 9 bases, with 14 bases separating them. DNA of the CDR3: TGTGCCAGCAGTTACTCCGGGACTGGGGGAAGCTACACCTTC. Its translation is CASSYSGTGGSYTF.